The next 7 T cell receptor beta chains were all read from a single sample in a study of T cells after yellow fever vaccination. Each CDR3 protein gets one entry after TCRdb re-called the 5' RACE reads with MiXCR. This table holds approximately 120,000 distinct CDR3 sequences, approximately 14% found once. Here the sequenced sample was CD8+ T cells sorted from PBMCs, taken 5 days after the yellow fever booster vaccination. These receptors were taken from a man younger than 30 who received the YFV17D yellow fever vaccine.

The chain links TRBV6-1 to TRBJ2-5; either TRBD1 or TRBD2 may supply D (6 bases each). The CDR3 is 15 amino acids. Germline V lookup: CDR1 MNHNS, CDR2 SASEGT. V was pared by 1 base and J by 1 base, with 10 bases between. This CDR3 is CASSEVEGGQETQYF. The CDR3 bases are TGTGCCAGCAGTGAAGTTGAGGGGGGCCAAGAGACCCAGTACTTC.

A few counts support this clonotype. The chain links TRBV4-1 to TRBJ2-7, with 9 positions matching TRBD1. Germline V lookup: CDR1 MGHRA, CDR2 YSYEKL. V was pared by 1 base and J by 5 bases, with 0 bases of the junction left unmatched. This CDR3 is built from 13 residues. The DNA of the CDR3 is TGCGCCAGCAGCCAAGGACAGGGGGACGAGCAGTACTTC. Its protein product is CASSQGQGDEQYF.

Only a few counts were recorded for this clonotype. The chain links TRBV5-1 to TRBJ2-7, with TRBD1 matching 7 bases. With 2 bases clipped from V and 0 bases from J, the junction kept 5 bases outside the gene matches. This CDR3 contains 15 residues. The germline V gene has CDR1 SGHRS and CDR2 YFSETQ. CDR3 nucleotides: TGCGCCAGCAGCTTACGACAGGGTCGCTCCTACGAGCAGTACTTC. Protein sequence: CASSLRQGRSYEQYF.

This chain connects TRBV12-3 or TRBV12-4 to TRBJ1-1, with D possibly TRBD1 on 5 matching bases. V was trimmed by 3 bases and J by 5 bases, leaving 19 bases between them. The CDR3 extends over 16 amino acids. For the CDR3, the DNA is TGTGCCAGCAGTTTTTATGGGGGGGACTTACGGACTGAAGCTTTCTTT. It yields the protein CASSFYGGDLRTEAFF.

The table lists this clonotype with many counts. CDR3 amino acids: CASSQDNGIQYEQFF. DNA for the CDR3: TGCGCCAGCAGCCAAGATAACGGGATACAATATGAGCAGTTCTTC. The genes are TRBV4-3 and TRBJ2-1, with a weak D call TRBD2 (5 bases). The CDR3 consists of 15 residues. Deletions cut 0 bases from V and 8 bases from J, with 14 bases between. Germline values: CDR1 LGHNA, CDR2 YSLEER.

The chain carries TRBV23-1 and TRBJ2-7; D unclear. TRBV23-1 is designated an ORF whose function remains uncertain. Trimming shortened V by 5 bases and J by 3 bases, and 5 bases separated the two germline ends. The CDR3 totals 11 residues. CDR3 sequence reads: CASSSLYEQYV. The CDR3 nucleotides are TGCGCCAGCAGTTCCCTCTACGAGCAGTACGTC.

This clonotype occurred a few times. This chain uses TRBV4-1 with TRBJ2-5; 9 nucleotides line up with TRBD1. Trimming at V came to 1 base and at J to 5 bases, leaving 5 bases not matched to a gene. Germline V gene sequence: CDR1 MGHRA, CDR2 YSYEKL. The CDR3 runs to 15 residues. CDR3 bases: TGCGCCAGCAGCCAAGTGACAGGGGGAGCGGAGACCCAGTACTTC. Protein sequence: CASSQVTGGAETQYF.